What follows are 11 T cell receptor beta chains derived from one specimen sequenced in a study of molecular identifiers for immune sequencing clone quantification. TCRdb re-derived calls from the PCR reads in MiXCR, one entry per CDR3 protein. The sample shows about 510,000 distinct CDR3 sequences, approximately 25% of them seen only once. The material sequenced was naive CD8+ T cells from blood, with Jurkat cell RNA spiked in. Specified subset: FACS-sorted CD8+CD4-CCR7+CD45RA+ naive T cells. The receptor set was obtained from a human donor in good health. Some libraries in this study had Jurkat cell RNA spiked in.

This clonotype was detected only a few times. The CDR3 reads CASSQELAGGLHEQFF. The DNA for the CDR3 is TGCGCCAGCAGCCAAGAGTTGGCGGGAGGACTTCATGAGCAGTTCTTC. The chain employs TRBV4-3 and TRBJ2-1; 8 bases line up with TRBD2. The CDR3 totals 16 residues. Germline V gene sequence: CDR1 LGHNA, CDR2 YSLEER. V shed 0 bases and J 8 bases; nucleotides not matched to a gene: 9.

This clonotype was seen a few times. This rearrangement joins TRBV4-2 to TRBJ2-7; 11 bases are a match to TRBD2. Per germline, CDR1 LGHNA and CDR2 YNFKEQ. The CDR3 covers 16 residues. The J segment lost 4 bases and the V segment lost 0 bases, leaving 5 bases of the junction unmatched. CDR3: CASSQDETSGTYEQYF. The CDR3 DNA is TGTGCCAGCAGCCAAGATGAGACTAGCGGGACGTACGAGCAGTACTTC.

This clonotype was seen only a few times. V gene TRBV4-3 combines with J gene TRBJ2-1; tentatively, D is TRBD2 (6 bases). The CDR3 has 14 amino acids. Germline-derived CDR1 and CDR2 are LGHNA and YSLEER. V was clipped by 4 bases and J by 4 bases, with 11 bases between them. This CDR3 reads CASSPGGGYNEQFF. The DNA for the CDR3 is TGCGCCAGCAGCCCCGGGGGAGGTTACAATGAGCAGTTCTTC.

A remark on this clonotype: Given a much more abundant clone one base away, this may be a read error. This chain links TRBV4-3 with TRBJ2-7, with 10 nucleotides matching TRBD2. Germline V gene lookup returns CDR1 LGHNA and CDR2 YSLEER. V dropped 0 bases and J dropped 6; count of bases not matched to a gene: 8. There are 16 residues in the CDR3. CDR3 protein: CASSQDASGGSCEQYF. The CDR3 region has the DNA TGCGCCAGCAGCCAAGATGCTAGCGGGGGCAGCTGCGAGCAGTACTTC.

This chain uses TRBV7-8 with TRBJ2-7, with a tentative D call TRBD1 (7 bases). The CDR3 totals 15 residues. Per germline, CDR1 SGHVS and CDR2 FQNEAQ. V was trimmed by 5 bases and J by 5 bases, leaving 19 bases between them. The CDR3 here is CASSHMGQWGDEQYF. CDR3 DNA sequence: TGTGCCAGCAGCCACATGGGACAGTGGGGGGACGAGCAGTACTTC.

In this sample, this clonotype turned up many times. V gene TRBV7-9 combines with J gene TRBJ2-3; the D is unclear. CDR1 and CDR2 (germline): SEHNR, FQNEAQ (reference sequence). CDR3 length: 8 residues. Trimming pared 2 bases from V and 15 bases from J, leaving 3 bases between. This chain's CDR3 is CASSLFYF. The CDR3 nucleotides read TGTGCCAGCAGCTTATTCTATTTT. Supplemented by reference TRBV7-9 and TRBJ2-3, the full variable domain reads DTGVSQNPRHKITKRGQNVTFRCDPISEHNRLYWYRQTLGQGPEFLTYFQNEAQLEKSRLLSDRFSAERPKGSFSTLEIQRTEQGDSAMYLCASSLFYFGPGTRLTVL.

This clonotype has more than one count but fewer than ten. CDR3 nucleotides: TGTGCCAGCAGTGCCGTCGCGGGTGGGGGGTACGAGCAGTACTTC. Residues: CASSAVAGGGYEQYF. The V gene is TRBV27, the J gene TRBJ2-7; tentative D call: TRBD2 (6 bases). CDR1 and CDR2 (germline): MNHEY, SMNVEV (reference sequence). V was shortened by 5 bases and J by 4 bases, with 18 bases between the two germline ends. The CDR3 totals 15 residues.

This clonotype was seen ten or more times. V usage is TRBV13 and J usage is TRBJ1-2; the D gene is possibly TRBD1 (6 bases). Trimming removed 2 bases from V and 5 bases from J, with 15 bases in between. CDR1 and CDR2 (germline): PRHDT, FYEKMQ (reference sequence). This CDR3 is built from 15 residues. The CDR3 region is CASSLKGGPLYGYTF. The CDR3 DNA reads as TGTGCCAGCAGCTTAAAGGGGGGCCCCCTTTATGGCTACACCTTC.

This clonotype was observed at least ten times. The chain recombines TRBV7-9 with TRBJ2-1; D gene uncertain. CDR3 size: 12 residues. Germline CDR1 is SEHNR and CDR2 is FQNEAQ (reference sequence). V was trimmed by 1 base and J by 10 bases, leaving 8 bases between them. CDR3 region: CASSLGVLEQFF. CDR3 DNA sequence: TGTGCCAGCAGCTTAGGAGTCCTCGAGCAGTTCTTC.

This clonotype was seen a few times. This CDR3 reads CASSQEEQYTGELFF. The CDR3 DNA reads TGCGCCAGCAGCCAAGAGGAACAGTACACCGGGGAGCTGTTTTTT. The chain is built from TRBV4-1 and TRBJ2-2; D is uncertain. The V gene lost 0 bases and the J gene lost 3 bases, with 8 bases spanning the gap. The CDR3 has 15 residues. In germline, CDR1 is MGHRA, CDR2 YSYEKL.

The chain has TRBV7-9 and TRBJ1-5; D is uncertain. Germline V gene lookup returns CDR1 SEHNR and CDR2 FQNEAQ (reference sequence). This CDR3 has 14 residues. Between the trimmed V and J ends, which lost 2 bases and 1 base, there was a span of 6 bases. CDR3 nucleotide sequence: TGTGCCAGCAGCTTAAGTTTCAGCAATCAGCCCCAGCATTTT. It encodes CASSLSFSNQPQHF.